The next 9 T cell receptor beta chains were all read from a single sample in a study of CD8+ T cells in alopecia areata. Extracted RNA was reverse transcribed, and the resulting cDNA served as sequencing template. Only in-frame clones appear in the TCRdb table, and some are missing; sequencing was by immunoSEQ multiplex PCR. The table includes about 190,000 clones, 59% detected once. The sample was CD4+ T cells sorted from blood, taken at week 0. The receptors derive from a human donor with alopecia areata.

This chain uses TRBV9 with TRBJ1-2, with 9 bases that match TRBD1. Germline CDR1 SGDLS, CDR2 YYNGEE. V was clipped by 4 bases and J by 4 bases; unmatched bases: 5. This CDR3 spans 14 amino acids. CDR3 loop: CASSPGQGSYGYTF. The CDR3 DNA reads TGTGCCAGCAGCCCGGGACAGGGCAGCTATGGCTACACCTTC.

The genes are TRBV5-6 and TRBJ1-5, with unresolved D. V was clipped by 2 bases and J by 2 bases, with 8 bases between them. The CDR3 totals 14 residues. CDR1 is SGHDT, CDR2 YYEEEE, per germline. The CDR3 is CASSFGMGNQPQHF. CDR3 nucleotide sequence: TGTGCCAGCAGCTTTGGCATGGGCAATCAGCCCCAGCATTTT.

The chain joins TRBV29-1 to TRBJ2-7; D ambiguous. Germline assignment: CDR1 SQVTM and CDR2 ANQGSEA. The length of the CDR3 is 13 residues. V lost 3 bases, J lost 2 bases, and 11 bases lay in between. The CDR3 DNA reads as TGCAGCGTTGAGACACGATTCACCTACGAGCAGTACTTC. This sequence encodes CSVETRFTYEQYF.

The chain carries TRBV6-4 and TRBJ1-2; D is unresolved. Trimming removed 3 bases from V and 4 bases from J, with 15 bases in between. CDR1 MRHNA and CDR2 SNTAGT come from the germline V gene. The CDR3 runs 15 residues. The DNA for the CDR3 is TGTGCCAGCAGTGAATTCGCAGGAATCACCTATGGCTACACCTTC. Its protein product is CASSEFAGITYGYTF.

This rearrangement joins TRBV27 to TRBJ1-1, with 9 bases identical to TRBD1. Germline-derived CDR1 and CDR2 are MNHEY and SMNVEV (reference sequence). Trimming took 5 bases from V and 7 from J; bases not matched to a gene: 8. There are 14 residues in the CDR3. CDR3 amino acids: CASSPGQGEGEAFF. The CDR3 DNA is TGTGCCAGCAGTCCGGGACAGGGAGAGGGTGAAGCTTTCTTT.

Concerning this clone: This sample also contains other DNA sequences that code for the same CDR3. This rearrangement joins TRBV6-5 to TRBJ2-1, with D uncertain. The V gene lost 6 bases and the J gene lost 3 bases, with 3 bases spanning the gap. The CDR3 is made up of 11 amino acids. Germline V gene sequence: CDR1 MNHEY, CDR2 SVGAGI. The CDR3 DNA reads TGTGCCAGCAGGGGCTACAATGAGCAGTTCTTC. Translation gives CASRGYNEQFF.

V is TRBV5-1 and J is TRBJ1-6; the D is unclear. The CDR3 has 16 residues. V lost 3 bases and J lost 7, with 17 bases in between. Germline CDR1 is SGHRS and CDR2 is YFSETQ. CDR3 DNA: TGCGCCAGCAGCTCTATGGACTCGGCGGGGAATTCACCCCTCCACTTT. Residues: CASSSMDSAGNSPLHF.

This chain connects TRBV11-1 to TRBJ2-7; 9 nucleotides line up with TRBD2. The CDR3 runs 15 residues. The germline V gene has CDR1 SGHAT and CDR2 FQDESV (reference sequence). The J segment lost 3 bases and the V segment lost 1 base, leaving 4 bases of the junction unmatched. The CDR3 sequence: CASSLERGVLYEQYF. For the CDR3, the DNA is TGTGCCAGCAGCTTAGAGCGGGGGGTCCTCTACGAGCAGTACTTC.

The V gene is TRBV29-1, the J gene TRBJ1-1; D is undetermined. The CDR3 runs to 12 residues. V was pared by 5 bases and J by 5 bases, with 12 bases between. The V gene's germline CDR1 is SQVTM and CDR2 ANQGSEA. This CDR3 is CSVQGSGTEAFF. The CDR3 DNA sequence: TGCAGCGTTCAAGGGTCGGGAACTGAAGCTTTCTTT.